The rows below give T cell receptor beta chains drawn from one sample of a study of shared T cell receptors in the human thymus. Sequencing was performed with immunoSEQ multiplex PCR; in TCRdb, only in-frame clones are kept and a portion is missing. Among about 660,000 clones, approximately 89% were seen once, and the ten largest hold under 0.01%. A further study also used this sample, focusing on human thymus T cells.

The sequenced sample consisted of thymocytes. Receptor source: a boy in the first two years of life with a congenital heart defect. Each CDR3 is given with its conserved first and last residue. D genes are given only for firm matches. Only some rows state a clone size, as once, few, many or a class for expanded clones.

clone_size	v_call	j_call	d_call	cdr3_aa	cdr3_nt
NA	TRBV30	TRBJ1-4	NA	CAWTPRRGEKLFF	TGTGCCTGGACCCCACGTAGAGGTGAAAAACTGTTTTTT
NA	TRBV7-9	TRBJ1-2	TRBD1	CASSLATKDRADYGYTF	TGTGCCAGCAGCTTAGCAACAAAGGACAGGGCGGACTATGGCTACACCTTC
NA	TRBV7-3	TRBJ2-5	TRBD1	CASSSRTGEQETQYF	TGTGCCAGCAGCTCCAGGACAGGGGAGCAAGAGACCCAGTACTTC
NA	TRBV2	TRBJ2-2	NA	CASRGGVINTGELFF	TGTGCCAGCAGAGGGGGGGTTATCAACACCGGGGAGCTGTTTTTT
NA	TRBV5-4	TRBJ2-3	NA	CASSLRNREGADTQYF	TGTGCCAGCAGCCTCCGGAACAGGGAGGGCGCAGATACGCAGTATTTT
NA	TRBV5-5	TRBJ1-1	TRBD1	CASSDNTGGNTEAFF	TGTGCCAGCAGCGACAACACAGGGGGCAACACTGAAGCTTTCTTT
once	TRBV7-2	TRBJ2-1	TRBD2	CASSLGTSGSIAYNEQFF	TGTGCCAGCAGCTTAGGGACTAGCGGGAGTATCGCCTACAATGAGCAGTTCTTC
NA	TRBV28	TRBJ1-2	TRBD1	CASSRDSLYGYTF	TGTGCCAGCAGCCGGGACAGTCTCTATGGCTACACCTTC
NA	TRBV6-4	TRBJ1-2	NA	CANPPGLSYGYTF	TGTGCCAATCCTCCGGGACTTTCCTATGGCTACACCTTC
NA	TRBV9	TRBJ1-2	TRBD1	CASSGDRDGYTF	TGTGCCAGCAGCGGTGACAGGGACGGCTACACCTTC
NA	TRBV25-1	TRBJ1-6	NA	CASSEKGENNSPLHF	TGTGCCAGCAGTGAAAAAGGGGAAAACAACTCCCCCCTCCACTTT
NA	TRBV5-1	TRBJ2-7	NA	CASSLDRKYEQYF	TGCGCCAGCAGCTTGGACAGGAAATACGAGCAGTACTTC
NA	TRBV28	TRBJ2-1	NA	CASSFSPGYEQFF	TGTGCCAGCAGTTTCTCCCCGGGGTATGAGCAGTTCTTC
NA	TRBV6-5	TRBJ2-1	TRBD2	CASSPRRGAYNEQFF	TGTGCCAGCAGCCCCCGACGGGGGGCCTACAATGAGCAGTTCTTC
NA	TRBV5-6	TRBJ2-4	TRBD1	CASSRKTGGAGNIQYF	TGTGCCAGCAGCCGCAAGACAGGGGGCGCTGGAAACATTCAGTACTTC
NA	TRBV6-5	TRBJ2-7	TRBD1	CASRPGQNNYEQYF	TGTGCCAGCAGACCGGGACAGAATAATTACGAGCAGTACTTC
NA	TRBV29-1	TRBJ1-4	TRBD1	CSSGTVNEKLFF	TGCAGCTCCGGGACAGTAAATGAAAAACTGTTTTTT
NA	TRBV4-3	TRBJ2-7	NA	CASSQGPGLPNEQYF	TGCGCCAGCAGCCAAGGGCCGGGACTTCCGAACGAGCAGTACTTC
once	TRBV7-9	TRBJ1-1	TRBD1	CASSLAGGGQGGNTEAFF	TGTGCCAGCAGCTTAGCGGGGGGTGGACAGGGCGGGAACACTGAAGCTTTCTTT
NA	TRBV6-1	TRBJ2-2	TRBD2	CASGGRGEVGELFF	TGTGCCAGCGGCGGGCGGGGGGAGGTCGGGGAGCTGTTTTTT
NA	TRBV18	TRBJ1-1	NA	CASSPMDTFEAFF	TGTGCCAGCTCACCAATGGACACTTTTGAAGCTTTCTTT
NA	TRBV28	TRBJ1-3	NA	CASSLAGGNTIYF	TGTGCCAGCAGTTTAGCAGGCGGAAACACCATATATTTT
NA	TRBV27	TRBJ2-1	TRBD2	CASSPSGSIKYNEQFF	TGTGCCAGCAGTCCTAGCGGGAGTATTAAATACAATGAGCAGTTCTTC
few	TRBV28	TRBJ2-4	NA	CASSSPWDSENIQYF	TGTGCCAGCAGTTCCCCCTGGGACTCGGAAAACATTCAGTACTTC
NA	TRBV7-6	TRBJ2-1	TRBD1	CASSPISHPTGNNEQFF	TGTGCCAGCAGCCCCATATCCCACCCGACAGGGAACAATGAGCAGTTCTTC
NA	TRBV29-1	TRBJ2-1	NA	CSVRDSSYNEQFF	TGCAGCGTTCGGGACTCATCATACAATGAGCAGTTCTTC
NA	TRBV29-1	TRBJ2-5	NA	CSVAPQETQYF	TGCAGCGTTGCCCCGCAAGAGACCCAGTACTTC